The 26 T cell receptor beta chains below come from one sample, sequenced in a study of shared T cell receptors in the human thymus. TCRdb's table, derived via immunoSEQ multiplex PCR, lists solely in-frame clones and lacks some. Among more than 550,000 clones listed, roughly 85% were seen once. The data also belong to a second study, concerning human thymus T cells.

The sequenced sample was thymocytes. Source of these receptors: a girl less than two years old with a congenital heart defect.

This chain joins TRBV2 and TRBJ2-6, with 7 bases aligning to TRBD1. This CDR3 has 19 amino acids. The germline CDR1 and CDR2 sequences are SNHLY and FYNNEI. The ends lost 6 bases at V and 0 bases at J; junction bases unmatched: 14. The CDR3 spells CASRKEGGSSSSGANVLTF. The DNA of the CDR3 is TGTGCCAGCAGAAAGGAAGGGGGCTCTTCTAGCTCTGGGGCCAACGTCCTGACTTTC.

This sequence joins TRBV28 and TRBJ1-6, with D possibly being TRBD1 (6 bases). The V and J ends lost 6 bases and 0 bases respectively, with 15 bases between them. Germline lookup yields CDR1 MDHEN and CDR2 SYDVKM. The CDR3 is 17 residues long. CDR3 amino acids: CASRQTGLSSYNSPLHF. Here the CDR3 DNA reads TGTGCCAGCAGACAGACAGGTTTGAGCTCCTATAATTCACCCCTCCACTTT.

This clone was recorded a few times. The chain recombines TRBV5-1 with TRBJ2-7, with D perhaps TRBD1 (6 bases). The CDR3 covers 13 residues. V gave up 0 bases and J gave up 2 bases, with 6 bases separating them. The germline CDR1 and CDR2 sequences are SGHRS and YFSETQ. In DNA form, the CDR3 reads TGCGCCAGCAGCTTGGACAGGGCCTACGAGCAGTACTTC. As protein: CASSLDRAYEQYF.

J is TRBJ2-5 and V is TRBV5-1, with D perhaps TRBD1 (6 bases). The end of the DNA fits TRBJ2-7 better, so the J call may be wrong. The CDR3 sequence is 15 residues long. Germline V gene lookup returns CDR1 SGHRS and CDR2 YFSETQ. CDR3: CASRTGQKNSYEQYF. The CDR3 region has the DNA TGCGCCAGCAGAACAGGGCAGAAAAATTCCTACGAGCAGTACTTC.

This sequence joins TRBV19 and TRBJ1-1; maybe TRBD1 (6 bases). Per the germline V gene, CDR1 is LNHDA and CDR2 is SQIVND (reference sequence). The CDR3 totals 12 residues. Trimming removed 7 bases from V and 7 bases from J, with 13 bases in between. The CDR3 loop is CASIRDTHEAFF. The CDR3 DNA follows: TGTGCCAGTATTCGGGACACCCATGAAGCTTTCTTT.

As for this clone: The identical CDR3 is also encoded by other nucleotide sequences in the sample. The chain is built from TRBV19 and TRBJ2-7; 7 bases line up with TRBD1. This CDR3 comprises 14 residues. Germline V gene lookup returns CDR1 LNHDA and CDR2 SQIVND (reference sequence). V lost 1 base and J lost 2; bases outside the gene matches: 2. CDR3 in DNA: TGTGCCAGTAGTATAGGGGACAGCCCCTACGAGCAGTACTTC. It translates to CASSIGDSPYEQYF.

The chain combines TRBV4-1 with TRBJ1-5; D call uncertain. The CDR3 loop spans 15 amino acids. The germline V gene has CDR1 MGHRA and CDR2 YSYEKL. V lost 1 base and J lost 3, with 10 bases in between. Here the CDR3 reads CASSQVGSLNQPQHF. The CDR3 DNA follows: TGCGCCAGCAGCCAAGTGGGGAGCCTCAATCAGCCCCAGCATTTT.

This chain joins TRBV7-9 and TRBJ2-5; no clear D. Between the trimmed V and J ends, which lost 4 bases and 6 bases, there was a span of 6 bases. The CDR3 contains 11 residues. The germline V gene has CDR1 SEHNR and CDR2 FQNEAQ (reference sequence). As DNA, the CDR3 is TGTGCCAGCAGCTCTGTAAAGACCCAGTACTTC. Translation gives CASSSVKTQYF.

The chain has TRBV2 and TRBJ2-1; 7 nucleotides line up with TRBD2. CDR3 size: 14 residues. In germline, CDR1 is SNHLY, CDR2 FYNNEI. The V gene end was trimmed by 9 bases and the J gene end by 4 bases; junction bases not matched to a gene: 9. In nucleotides, the CDR3 is TGTGCCAGTGGGTATCGGACTAGATACAATGAGCAGTTCTTC. It translates to CASGYRTRYNEQFF.

This sequence joins TRBV7-9 and TRBJ1-6, with D uncertain. The ends were cut back, 6 bases at V and 5 bases at J, with 20 bases in the middle. Germline V gene data show CDR1 as SEHNR and CDR2 as FQNEAQ (reference sequence). This CDR3 spans 17 amino acids. CDR3 residues: CASSLSRDLNDNSPLHF. The CDR3 DNA is TGTGCCAGCAGTTTATCGAGGGATTTGAATGATAATTCACCCCTCCACTTT.

The chain recombines TRBV4-1 with TRBJ1-1, with a possible D match to TRBD1 (5 bases). This CDR3 comprises 14 residues. V was pared by 2 bases and J by 1 base, with 8 bases between. Germline loops: CDR1 MGHRA, CDR2 YSYEKL. The CDR3 DNA follows: TGCGCCAGCAGCCAATACCAGGGGAACACTGAAGCTTTCTTT. This gives the protein CASSQYQGNTEAFF.

CDR3 sequence (DNA): TGTGCCAGCAGTGGCCGGGCAGGGGGGACCACTGAAGCTTTCTTT. Its protein is CASSGRAGGTTEAFF. The chain uses TRBV2 and TRBJ1-1; 7 bases are a match to TRBD1. CDR1 and CDR2 (germline): SNHLY, FYNNEI. With 4 bases clipped from V and 4 bases from J, the junction kept 9 bases outside the gene matches. The CDR3 length is 15 residues.

The V gene is TRBV12-2, the J gene TRBJ1-6; no DNA check was done on the table's D call, TRBD1. TRBV12-2 is labeled a pseudogene. This CDR3 has 18 amino acids. In DNA, the CDR3 is TGTGCAAGTCGCTTAGCGCGGGCTCCGGGACAGAGGATTTCACCCCTCCACTTT. Protein product: CASRLARAPGQRISPLHF.

The chain combines TRBV5-1 with TRBJ2-1, with D unresolved. V lost 1 base to trimming and J lost 5 bases, with 19 bases between them. The CDR3 has 17 amino acids. Germline CDR1 and CDR2: SGHRS and YFSETQ. This chain's CDR3 is CASSLSPDRRLDNEQFF. The CDR3 nucleotides read TGCGCCAGCAGCTTGTCCCCAGACCGACGACTGGACAATGAGCAGTTCTTC.

A few counts support this clone. V usage is TRBV6-1 and J usage is TRBJ1-5, with no clear D. The V end lost 0 bases, the J end lost 4 bases, and 13 bases lay between the germline ends. This CDR3 comprises 16 residues. Germline V CDR1 and CDR2: MNHNS, SASEGT. The CDR3 nucleotides read TGTGCCAGCAGTGAAGCGCTAAAGAGTTCGAATCAGCCCCAGCATTTT. It specifies CASSEALKSSNQPQHF.

This clone was found a few times. The chain joins TRBV7-8 to TRBJ2-2; 12 nucleotides match TRBD2. Trimming cost V 4 bases and J 3 bases; bases outside gene matches: 6. Per the germline V gene, CDR1 is SGHVS and CDR2 is FQNEAQ. This CDR3 has 17 amino acids. The CDR3: CASSSNRTSGDTGELFF. The DNA of the CDR3 is TGTGCCAGCAGCTCGAACCGGACTAGCGGGGACACCGGGGAGCTGTTTTTT.

As DNA, the CDR3 is TGTGCCAGCAGTGAGACGAGGGGGCGGGAGACCCAGTACTTC. Protein sequence: CASSETRGRETQYF. The chain is built from TRBV2 and TRBJ2-5, with 7 bases aligning to TRBD1. Trimming removed 3 bases from V and 5 bases from J; junction bases left unmatched: 6. The length of the CDR3 is 14 residues. CDR1 and CDR2 (germline): SNHLY, FYNNEI.

The chain uses TRBV9 and TRBJ2-5; 12 bases map to TRBD2. V lost 3 bases, J lost 4 bases, and 7 bases stayed unmatched. Germline assignment: CDR1 SGDLS and CDR2 YYNGEE. CDR3 size: 16 residues. The CDR3 DNA follows: TGTGCCAGCAGCGACCGACTAGCGGGGGACCCAGAGACCCAGTACTTC. Translating gives CASSDRLAGDPETQYF.

The chain has TRBV4-1 and TRBJ1-1; D possibly corresponds to TRBD1 (5 bases). Germline CDR1 MGHRA, CDR2 YSYEKL. The CDR3 is made up of 16 amino acids. V lost 2 bases to trimming and J lost 5 bases, with 18 bases between them. Written as DNA, the CDR3 is TGCGCCAGCAGCCAAAAGACCGCGGAGCAGGGTACTGAAGCTTTCTTT. The encoded protein is CASSQKTAEQGTEAFF.

This clone was detected a few times. The chain joins TRBV14 to TRBJ2-5; perhaps TRBD2 as D (7 bases). V lost 4 bases and J 1 base, leaving 19 bases between the germline ends. This CDR3 spans 17 amino acids. Germline CDR1 reads SGHDN; CDR2 reads FVKESK. CDR3: CASSLEGGAGAQETQYF. The CDR3 DNA follows: TGTGCCAGCAGCCTCGAGGGGGGCGCGGGGGCCCAAGAGACCCAGTACTTC.

The chain uses TRBV10-3 and TRBJ2-5; D is undetermined. Germline lookup yields CDR1 ENHRY and CDR2 SYGVKD. V was pared by 8 bases and J by 6 bases, with 10 bases between. The CDR3 runs 11 residues. The CDR3 sequence: CAIGVPKTQYF. The CDR3 region has the DNA TGTGCCATCGGAGTCCCTAAGACCCAGTACTTC.

This chain links TRBV5-6 with TRBJ1-3; 8 positions match TRBD1. This CDR3 has 18 residues. Per the germline V gene, CDR1 is SGHDT and CDR2 is YYEEEE. V lost 0 bases to trimming and J lost 2 bases; unmatched junction nucleotides: 10. The CDR3, as DNA: TGTGCCAGCAGCTTGGCAACCCCAGGGGGCAGGGCTGGAAACACCATATATTTT. Translation: CASSLATPGGRAGNTIYF.

The chain carries TRBV6-4 and TRBJ1-2; D remains ambiguous. Per germline, CDR1 MRHNA and CDR2 SNTAGT. The CDR3 runs to 13 residues. V was cut by 5 bases and J by 0 bases, with 7 bases left in between. CDR3 DNA: TGTGCCAGCAGTCATACAGCTAACTATGGCTACACCTTC. Translated, it gives CASSHTANYGYTF.

The chain joins TRBV5-4 to TRBJ1-2; D is undetermined. The V gene lost 2 bases and the J gene lost 3 bases, with 8 bases spanning the gap. CDR1 and CDR2 from the germline V gene are SGHNT and YYREEE (reference sequence). The length of the CDR3 is 13 residues. The CDR3 sequence: CASSFTADYGYTF. CDR3 nucleotide sequence: TGTGCCAGCAGCTTTACAGCGGACTATGGCTACACCTTC.

This chain links TRBV19 with TRBJ1-5, with 9 bases matching TRBD1. In germline, CDR1 is LNHDA, CDR2 SQIVND (reference sequence). V gave up 3 bases and J gave up 4 bases; unmatched junction bases: 7. This CDR3 has 16 amino acids. The CDR3 sequence is CASSIGTGIENQPQHF. DNA for the CDR3: TGTGCCAGTAGTATTGGGACAGGGATCGAAAATCAGCCCCAGCATTTT. The full variable domain, in which reference TRBV19 and TRBJ1-5 provide the parts outside the CDR3, is DGGITQSPKYLFRKEGQNVTLSCEQNLNHDAMYWYRQDPGQGLRLIYYSQIVNDFQKGDIAEGYSVSREKKESFPLTVTSAQKNPTAFYLCASSIGTGIENQPQHFGDGTRLSIL.

The chain links TRBV27 to TRBJ1-5; 10 bases agree with TRBD1. After removal of 0 bases from V and 5 bases from J, the junction contained 1 base not matched to a gene. Germline V gene data show CDR1 as MNHEY and CDR2 as SMNVEV (reference sequence). The length of the CDR3 is 15 residues. CDR3 region: CASSLSGQGYQPQHF. For the CDR3, the DNA is TGTGCCAGCAGTTTATCGGGACAGGGGTATCAGCCCCAGCATTTT.